This T cell receptor (beta chain) was recorded in a study of PD-1 blockade in classical Hodgkin lymphoma. Findings and limits, study-wide: While CD8+ TCR diversity did not rise significantly by C4D1, CD4+ TCR diversity did. Relative to healthy donors, newly diagnosed patients reportedly had lower baseline TCR diversity, which was reported as lower still in relapsed/refractory patients.

Patients all relapsed after autologous stem cell transplantation, and there was variation in brentuximab vedotin exposure. Best responses were complete response, partial response or progressive disease. The junction had 16 bases not matched to a gene; V was cut back by 5 bases and J by 9 bases. The CDR3 totals 16 residues. Germline CDR1 is SGHRS and CDR2 is YFSETQ. Of note for this clone: Its antigen is currently unknown.

Sequencing was performed with immunoSEQ multiplex PCR; in TCRdb, only in-frame clones are kept and a portion is missing. Of just over 60,000 clones listed, around 88% are singletons. The V and J genes are TRBV5-1 and TRBJ2-1, with 8 bases lining up with TRBD1. Here the sequenced sample was peripheral blood mononuclear cells (PBMCs), taken at baseline. The TCR originated in a human donor with classical Hodgkin lymphoma. The CDR3 DNA sequence: TGCGCCAGCAGGAATGCCGGGACAGGACGGCGGATTGAGCAGTTCTTC. Its translation is CASRNAGTGRRIEQFF.